These T cell receptor beta chains were read from a single sample in a study of identical twins. MiXCR, run by TCRdb on the 5' RACE reads, gives a single entry per CDR3 protein. The table has roughly 280,000 distinct CDR3 sequences, more than 8% seen once. These data are also associated with another study on yellow fever vaccine responses in identical twins.

Material: CD8+ T cells sorted from blood. Receptors originate from a woman aged 18-29 years in good health. CDR3s include the opening cysteine and the closing phenylalanine or tryptophan. D genes are given only for firm matches. A row's size may be missing; if present it is once, few, many or a size class.

TRBV20-1,many,TRBD2,TRBJ2-3,TGCAGTGCTAGTTGGCCGGAGCGGGGCATAGATACGCAGTATTTT,CSASWPERGIDTQYF
TRBV20-1,-,-,TRBJ1-2,TGCAGTGCTCCGACCCTCGACATGACGAACTATGGCTACACCTTC,CSAPTLDMTNYGYTF
TRBV12-3/TRBV12-4,many,-,TRBJ1-6,TGTGCCAGCAGTTCATCACAGGGATCTAATTCACCCCTCCACTTT,CASSSSQGSNSPLHF
TRBV5-1,-,TRBD2,TRBJ2-5,TGCGCCAGCAGCTCTTTAGCGGGGGAGACCCAGTACTTC,CASSSLAGETQYF
TRBV6-6,few,-,TRBJ2-1,TGTGCCAGCGGGGGACATTCAAATGAGCAGTTCTTC,CASGGHSNEQFF
TRBV27,-,TRBD1,TRBJ1-5,TGTGCCAGCAGCATTCAGGGGGGACAGCCCCAGCATTTT,CASSIQGGQPQHF
TRBV30,-,-,TRBJ2-2,TGTGCCTGGAATCAGGGGAACACCGGGGAGCTGTTTTTT,CAWNQGNTGELFF
TRBV12-3/TRBV12-4,-,-,TRBJ2-3,TGTGCCAGCAGTGACAGTTTAGATACGCAGTATTTT,CASSDSLDTQYF
TRBV14,-,-,TRBJ1-2,TGTGCCAGCAGCCTTTTAGGACGTGGACAGCAGAACTATGGCTACACCTTC,CASSLLGRGQQNYGYTF
TRBV6-2/TRBV6-3,many,-,TRBJ2-2,TGTGCCAGCAGTTACTCGCTAGGACAGAACACCGGGGAGCTGTTTTTT,CASSYSLGQNTGELFF
TRBV7-9,-,-,TRBJ1-1,TGTGCCAGCAGCTGGGGGTCGGCTGAAGCTTTCTTT,CASSWGSAEAFF
TRBV7-6,many,-,TRBJ1-1,TGTGCCAGCAGCTTATCACTGAACCGGGACAACACTGAAGCTTTCTTT,CASSLSLNRDNTEAFF
TRBV20-1,many,-,TRBJ1-5,TGCAGTGCTAGAGGCACCCCCGGTGACGGGGCTCAGCCCCAGCATTTT,CSARGTPGDGAQPQHF
TRBV6-5,-,-,TRBJ2-7,TGTGCCAGCAGTTATATGGGGCCGGAATTTGGCGAGCAGTACTTC,CASSYMGPEFGEQYF
TRBV28,many,-,TRBJ1-2,TGTGCCAGCAACCCATACAGGGACACCTACTATGGCTACACCTTC,CASNPYRDTYYGYTF
TRBV9,few,TRBD1,TRBJ2-2,TGTGCCAGCAGCGTACCTAGGACAGGGGCCGACACCGGGGAGCTGTTTTTT,CASSVPRTGADTGELFF
TRBV2,few,TRBD1,TRBJ2-2,TGTGCCAGCAGCCGGACAGGGAAGGAGTTTATTTTGAACACCGGGGAGCTGTTTTTT,CASSRTGKEFILNTGELFF
TRBV24-1,many,-,TRBJ2-1,TGTGCCACCAGTGATCCAGAACAGGGACCGTACAGAAATGAGCAGTTCTTC,CATSDPEQGPYRNEQFF
TRBV4-3,few,TRBD1,TRBJ2-7,TGCGCCAGCAGCCAAGAGACGACAGGGGTCGAGCAGTACTTC,CASSQETTGVEQYF
TRBV7-8,-,TRBD2,TRBJ2-5,TGTGCCAGCAGCCCCACTAGCGGGGGGGCCGGGGAGACCCAGTACTTC,CASSPTSGGAGETQYF
TRBV29-1,-,-,TRBJ2-1,TGCAGCGTTGAAGCGTCCGATGAGCAGTTCTTC,CSVEASDEQFF
TRBV11-2,-,TRBD2,TRBJ2-1,TGTGCCAGCGGGGTAGCGGGAGACTCTTACAATGAGCAGTTCTTC,CASGVAGDSYNEQFF
TRBV4-1,many,-,TRBJ1-1,TGCGCCAGCAGCCAAGATCCAGGGATGAACACTGAAGCTTTCTTT,CASSQDPGMNTEAFF
TRBV12-3/TRBV12-4,few,-,TRBJ1-1,TGTGCCAGCAGTTCCCGTCCGGAAGGGTCCTTTGAAGCTTTCTTT,CASSSRPEGSFEAFF
TRBV12-3/TRBV12-4,many,-,TRBJ2-1,TGTGCCAGCAGTTATCGGCGGGAACCCCACTACAATGAGCAGTTCTTC,CASSYRREPHYNEQFF
TRBV27,-,-,TRBJ2-1,TGTGCCAGCAGTTTGATGTACCTAGCGACAAACAATGAGCAGTTCTTC,CASSLMYLATNNEQFF
TRBV27,few,-,TRBJ2-3,TGTGCCAGCAGTGCCTCGCTCGCTAGCACAGATACGCAGTATTTT,CASSASLASTDTQYF
TRBV27,-,-,TRBJ2-5,TGTGCCAGCAGTCCCTTCGTCTCGGAGGGGACCCAGTACTTC,CASSPFVSEGTQYF
TRBV27,-,TRBD2,TRBJ2-3,TGTGCCAGCGCGGGAGACACAGATACGCAGTATTTT,CASAGDTDTQYF
TRBV7-9,few,TRBD1,TRBJ2-3,TGTGCCAGCAACACGGTAGGGACAGGAACGGATACGCAGTATTTT,CASNTVGTGTDTQYF
TRBV28,-,-,TRBJ2-2,TGTGCCAGCAGTTTTTATCTGGGCAGGGTGGACACCGGGGAGCTGTTTTTT,CASSFYLGRVDTGELFF
TRBV27,few,-,TRBJ2-7,TGTGCCAGCAGTGGCCTCAGGGAGGCCCACGAGCAGTACTTC,CASSGLREAHEQYF
TRBV6-4,many,TRBD1,TRBJ2-1,TGTGCCAGCAGCCGAGTCGGGGGACAGGGGTACAATGAGCAGTTCTTC,CASSRVGGQGYNEQFF
TRBV6-2/TRBV6-3,-,-,TRBJ2-3,TGTGCCAGCAGTTCGGGACTCATAAGCGGAGATACGCAGTATTTT,CASSSGLISGDTQYF
TRBV7-9,many,-,TRBJ2-2,TGTGCCAGCAGCTCCCCGACTATCGACACCGGGGAGCTGTTTTTT,CASSSPTIDTGELFF
TRBV7-9,many,TRBD1,TRBJ2-7,TGTGCCAGCAGCTCCATAGCTGGGGGACAGGGCTCCTACGAGCAGTACTTC,CASSSIAGGQGSYEQYF
TRBV7-2,-,-,TRBJ2-7,TGTGCCAGCAGCTTACTGAGCCAGCACGAGCAGTACTTC,CASSLLSQHEQYF
TRBV27,many,-,TRBJ2-5,TGTGCCAGCAGTTTCCAAGGACGGGTCCAAGAGACCCAGTACTTC,CASSFQGRVQETQYF
TRBV20-1,many,TRBD2,TRBJ2-2,TGCAGTGCTAGAGCCCCGGGACTAGATGGTTCCGGGGAGCTGTTTTTT,CSARAPGLDGSGELFF
TRBV3-1,many,-,TRBJ2-1,TGTGCCAGCAGCACAGACGAGAGCTCCTACAATGAGCAGTTCTTC,CASSTDESSYNEQFF
TRBV7-9,many,-,TRBJ1-6,TGTGCCAGCAGCTTAAGGGAAGGGATGGATTCACCCCTCCACTTT,CASSLREGMDSPLHF
TRBV2,-,-,TRBJ1-2,TGTGCCAGTCTCCCAGGGCAGGGGCCCTTAAACTATGGCTACACCTTC,CASLPGQGPLNYGYTF